Sequencing of this TCR beta chain was carried out in a study of blood T cell repertoires in COVID-19. Study in general: Acute and convalescent COVID-19 samples came from the United States, Italy and Spain. Sample material is recorded as cDNA or gDNA derived from T cells, B-cell-depleted T cells, or PBMCs.

V lost 10 bases, J lost 0 bases, and 4 bases stayed unmatched. There are 14 residues in the CDR3. Per germline, CDR1 ENHRY and CDR2 SYGVKD. Authors' processing steps: Amplifying reference gene primers gave estimates of nucleated cell counts. Clones were read by immunoSEQ multiplex PCR, and TCRdb kept only the in-frame ones, dropping some. The DNA was the basis for D and trimming; V, J and clone size are from that table. The profile covers 250,000 to 350,000 clones, with 86% appearing a single time and around 1.5% taken by the ten largest. V and J are TRBV10-3 and TRBJ1-3, with 9 bases matching TRBD1. Source material: peripheral blood. This receptor was obtained from a woman aged 45-65 years with acute or convalescent COVID-19. The CDR3 region has the DNA TGTGCCACCCAGACAGGGGGCTCTGGAAACACCATATATTTT. It encodes CATQTGGSGNTIYF.